Sequencing of this T cell receptor beta chain was carried out in a study of T cell responses to AZD1222 COVID-19 vaccine. Overall study findings and caveats: Clonal diversity was possibly underestimated, and white British individuals and females predominated among donors.

About this clone: Its antigen is undetermined.

Germline V gene sequence: CDR1 KGHSH, CDR2 LQKENI. V lost 2 bases and J lost 0, with 11 bases in between. The CDR3 consists of 16 residues. Measured with immunoSEQ multiplex PCR; TCRdb has only the in-frame clones, and not every one. Here the sample spans 35,000 to 50,000 clones, over 75% being singletons. The sequences come from peripheral blood, collected 28 days after the second dose of the MenACWY control vaccine. V gene TRBV18 combines with J gene TRBJ1-5; the D is unclear. The clonotype comes from an adult who received the MenACWY meningococcal vaccine as a control. The CDR3 nucleotides are TGTGCCAGCTCACCAGAGGTGGGTTATAGCAATCAGCCCCAGCATTTT. Translating it yields CASSPEVGYSNQPQHF.